Listed below are T cell receptor beta chains from one sample, sequenced in a study of graft-versus-host responses after intestinal transplantation. Sequencing used immunoSEQ multiplex PCR; TCRdb keeps in-frame clones, though not all of them. The table records some 9,600 clones, more than 25% of them present only once. This material consisted of alloreactive CD8+ T cells from a mixed lymphocyte reaction culture, taken before intestinal transplant. The receptors stem from a human patient who received an intestinal transplant. Each CDR3 is given with its conserved first and last residue. D genes are given only for firm matches. For some rows the clone size is stated as once, few or many, or as a class when expanded; others skip it.

- TRBD2 TRBJ2-1 TRBV12-5 CASGLVLLAGGYNEQFF TGTGCTAGTGGTTTGGTACTATTGGCGGGGGGTTACAATGAGCAGTTCTTC
medium-sized - TRBJ1-5 TRBV27 CASSWGGVGSQPQHF TGTGCCAGCAGTTGGGGTGGAGTCGGGAGTCAGCCCCAGCATTTT
- - TRBJ2-2 TRBV7-9 CASSLSLTGELFF TGTGCCAGCAGCTTAAGCCTAACCGGGGAGCTGTTTTTT
- - TRBJ2-3 TRBV4-1 CASSQAPTDTQYF TGCGCCAGCAGCCAGGCCCCAACAGATACGCAGTATTTT
once - TRBJ2-7 TRBV7-9 CASTGADRPYEQYF TGTGCCAGCACAGGGGCCGACAGACCCTACGAGCAGTACTTC
- - TRBJ1-6 TRBV5-1 CASSLVRRSPLHF TGCGCCAGCAGCTTGGTACGGAGATCACCCCTCCACTTT
medium-sized - TRBJ2-5 TRBV4-1 CASSPGGYTPSGRETQYF TGCGCCAGCAGCCCCGGAGGGTATACCCCTTCGGGGAGAGAGACCCAGTACTTC
medium-sized TRBD1 TRBJ2-3 TRBV4-1 CASSHPTGTTDTQYF TGCGCCAGCAGCCACCCGACAGGGACCACAGATACGCAGTATTTT
medium-sized - TRBJ2-5 TRBV15 CATSSTRQETQYF TGTGCCACCAGCAGCACTCGGCAAGAGACCCAGTACTTC
medium-sized TRBD1 TRBJ2-7 TRBV5-6 CASSLVQGADAYEQYF TGTGCCAGCAGCTTGGTTCAGGGGGCTGACGCCTACGAGCAGTACTTC
medium-sized TRBD2 TRBJ2-7 TRBV2 CASSDGAGGYEQYF TGTGCCAGCAGTGATGGGGCGGGGGGGTACGAGCAGTACTTC
- - TRBJ1-1 TRBV5-4 CASSIGVSSEAFF TGTGCCAGCAGTATAGGGGTATCTTCTGAAGCTTTCTTT
few - TRBJ1-1 TRBV11-3 CASSLHQGSEAFF TGTGCCAGCAGCTTGCACCAGGGATCCGAAGCTTTCTTT
- - TRBJ1-2 TRBV6-6 CASSLGGDGYTF TGTGCCAGCTCCCTGGGGGGGGACGGCTACACCTTC
- - TRBJ1-1 TRBV19 CASRPFSGGDTEAFF TGTGCCAGTAGGCCTTTCTCGGGGGGGGACACTGAAGCTTTCTTT
- - TRBJ2-7 TRBV27 CASSFQGLYYEQYF TGTGCCAGCAGTTTCCAGGGGCTCTATTACGAGCAGTACTTC
few - TRBJ2-1 TRBV19 CASREYNEQFF TGTGCCAGTAGGGAGTACAATGAGCAGTTCTTC
- - TRBJ2-7 TRBV5-6 CASDEGGRGVYEQYF TGTGCCAGCGACGAGGGGGGGAGGGGGGTGTACGAGCAGTACTTC
- - TRBJ2-3 TRBV7-8 CASSLGVASTDTQYF TGTGCCAGCAGCTTAGGGGTAGCCAGCACAGATACGCAGTATTTT
- TRBD2 TRBJ2-3 TRBV6-6 CASSLLAGRTTDTQYF TGTGCCAGCAGCCTCCTAGCGGGGCGGACCACAGATACGCAGTATTTT
few - TRBJ2-1 TRBV6-5 CASSEGSTYNEQFF TGTGCCAGCAGTGAAGGGAGTACCTACAATGAGCAGTTCTTC
- TRBD2 TRBJ2-2 TRBV11-2 CASSSGGWELFF TGTGCCAGCAGCTCGGGGGGTTGGGAGCTGTTTTTT
few - TRBJ1-1 TRBV25-1 CASQRSGTEAFF TGTGCCAGCCAACGCTCCGGCACTGAAGCTTTCTTT
few - TRBJ2-7 TRBV13 CASSPRGNYEQYF TGTGCCAGCAGCCCCCGGGGGAACTACGAGCAGTACTTC
medium-sized - TRBJ2-1 TRBV7-3 CASSLSLSNEQFF TGTGCCAGCAGCTTAAGTCTAAGCAATGAGCAGTTCTTC
few - TRBJ2-1 TRBV27 CASSVADYNEQFF TGTGCCAGCAGCGTGGCAGACTACAATGAGCAGTTCTTC
medium-sized - TRBJ2-1 TRBV5-1 CASHYDSFNEQFF TGCGCCAGCCATTATGACAGCTTCAATGAGCAGTTCTTC
- - TRBJ2-7 TRBV7-7 CASSLSQTYEQYF TGTGCTAGCAGCTTATCCCAGACCTACGAGCAGTACTTC
- TRBD1 TRBJ1-4 TRBV7-8 CASSLAGTANEKLFF TGTGCCAGCAGCTTGGCCGGGACAGCGAATGAAAAACTGTTTTTT
few - TRBJ2-1 TRBV27 CASSPGASSYNEQFF TGTGCCAGCAGCCCTGGGGCTAGCTCCTACAATGAGCAGTTCTTC
few - TRBJ1-4 TRBV5-1 CASREGTAGGEKLFF TGCGCCAGCAGGGAGGGGACTGCGGGGGGTGAAAAACTGTTTTTT
- TRBD1 TRBJ2-3 TRBV7-9 CASSPVGTGLTDTQYF TGTGCCAGCAGCCCGGTCGGGACAGGGTTAACAGATACGCAGTATTTT
few TRBD2 TRBJ2-5 TRBV13 CASSLGLWTSGEGFRETQYF TGTGCCAGCAGCTTAGGCCTCTGGACTAGCGGGGAAGGATTTAGAGAGACCCAGTACTTC